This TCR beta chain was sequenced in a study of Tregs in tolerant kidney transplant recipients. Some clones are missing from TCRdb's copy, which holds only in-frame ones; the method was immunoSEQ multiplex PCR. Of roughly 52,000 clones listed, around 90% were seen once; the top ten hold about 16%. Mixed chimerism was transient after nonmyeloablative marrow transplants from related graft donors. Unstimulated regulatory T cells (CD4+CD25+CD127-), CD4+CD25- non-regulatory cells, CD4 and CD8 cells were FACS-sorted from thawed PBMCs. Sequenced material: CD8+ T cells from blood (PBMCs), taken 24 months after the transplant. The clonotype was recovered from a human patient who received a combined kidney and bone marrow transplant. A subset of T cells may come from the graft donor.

The CDR3 protein is CASSPDSGGPYQETQYF. The CDR3 bases are TGTGCCAGCAGCCCTGATAGCGGGGGCCCTTACCAAGAGACCCAGTACTTC. V is TRBV5-6 and J is TRBJ2-5; TRBD2 matches 9 bases. This CDR3 has 17 residues. CDR1 is SGHDT, CDR2 YYEEEE, per germline. The ends lost 4 bases at V and 0 bases at J; junction bases unmatched: 10.